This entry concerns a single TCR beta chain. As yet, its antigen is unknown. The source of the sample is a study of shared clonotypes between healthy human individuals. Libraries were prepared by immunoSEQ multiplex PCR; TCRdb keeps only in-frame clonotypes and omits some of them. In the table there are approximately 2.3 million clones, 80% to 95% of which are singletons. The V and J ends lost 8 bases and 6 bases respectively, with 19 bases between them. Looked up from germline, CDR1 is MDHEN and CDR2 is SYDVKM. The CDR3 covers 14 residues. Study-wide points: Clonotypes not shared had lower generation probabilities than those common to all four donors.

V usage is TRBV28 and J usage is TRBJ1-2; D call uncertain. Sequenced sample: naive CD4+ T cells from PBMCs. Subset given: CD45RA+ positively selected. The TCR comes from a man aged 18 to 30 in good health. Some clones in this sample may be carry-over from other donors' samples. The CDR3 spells CASEAPAAGHGYTF. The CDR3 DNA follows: TGTGCCAGCGAGGCCCCGGCGGCGGGTCATGGCTACACCTTC.